The 22 T cell receptor beta chains below come from one sample, sequenced in a study of CD8 T cells in ankylosing spondylitis. TCRdb used MiXCR to reprocess the 5' RACE reads, holding one entry per CDR3 protein. The sample includes about 160,000 distinct CDR3 sequences, around a tenth of them seen just once. Sequenced: blood, either unsorted or a sorted T cell fraction (not recorded which). These receptors all come from a female donor with ankylosing spondylitis or in good health (not recorded which).

The V and J genes are TRBV30 and TRBJ2-1; the match to TRBD2 covers 7 bases. The length of the CDR3 is 16 residues. Germline V CDR1 and CDR2: GTSNPN, SVGIG (reference sequence). V trimming: 5 bases; J trimming: 4 bases; junction bases outside the gene matches: 14. DNA of the CDR3: TGTGCCTGGCTCCCGAGTAGGCGGGAGCTGTACAATGAGCAGTTCTTC. Its protein is CAWLPSRRELYNEQFF.

This clonotype was counted many times. The V gene is TRBV20-1, the J gene TRBJ2-1, with 10 bases that match TRBD1. The CDR3 length is 14 residues. V was clipped by 6 bases and J by 4 bases; unmatched bases: 6. Looked up from germline, CDR1 is DFQATT and CDR2 is SNEGSKA (reference sequence). In DNA form, the CDR3 reads TGCAGTGCATCGGGACAGGGGATATACAATGAGCAGTTCTTC. This encodes CSASGQGIYNEQFF.

In this sample, this clonotype turned up a few times. V is TRBV11-3 and J is TRBJ2-1, with a possible D match to TRBD1 (5 bases). Germline V gene lookup returns CDR1 SGHNT and CDR2 YENEEA. Trimming pared 0 bases from V and 0 bases from J, leaving 9 bases between. CDR3 length: 16 amino acids. This chain's CDR3 is CASSLEGASSYNEQFF. CDR3 sequence (DNA): TGTGCCAGCAGCTTAGAAGGGGCTAGCTCCTACAATGAGCAGTTCTTC.

About this clonotype: A read error may produce the germline difference seen at one junction end. The rearrangement joins TRBV3-1 to TRBJ2-7; D is perhaps TRBD1 (5 bases). Germline loops: CDR1 LGHDT, CDR2 YNNKEL (reference sequence). The CDR3 runs to 13 residues. For the CDR3, the DNA is TGTGCCAGCAGACAAGGGGTGGCCTACGAGCAGTACTTC. It encodes CASRQGVAYEQYF.

This clonotype has at least ten counts. The genes are TRBV9 and TRBJ2-1; no clear D. Trimming pared 0 bases from V and 2 bases from J, leaving 12 bases between. CDR3 size: 16 residues. CDR1 and CDR2 (germline): SGDLS, YYNGEE. Here the CDR3 reads CASSVAEWTTYNEQFF. In DNA, the CDR3 is TGTGCCAGCAGCGTAGCGGAGTGGACGACCTACAATGAGCAGTTCTTC.

This clonotype came up a few times. The V call is TRBV20-1, the J call TRBJ2-1, with TRBD2 matching 8 bases. The length of the CDR3 is 16 residues. Germline CDR1 is DFQATT and CDR2 is SNEGSKA (reference sequence). The trim removed 0 bases at V and 3 bases at J, leaving 7 bases unmatched. In nucleotides, the CDR3 is TGCAGTGCTAGAGATGTGGAGCGGGAGATCTACAATGAGCAGTTCTTC. This encodes CSARDVEREIYNEQFF.

This clonotype has a handful of counts. The chain links TRBV12-2 to TRBJ2-7; TRBD1 is the table's D call and was not checked against the DNA. TRBV12-2 is shown as a pseudogene. The CDR3 consists of 12 residues. CDR3 bases: TGTGCAAGTCGGGATGGGGGCTACGAGCAGTACTTC. It codes for CASRDGGYEQYF.

This chain links TRBV7-6 with TRBJ1-1; 10 bases line up with TRBD1. The CDR3 runs to 17 residues. The V and J ends lost 5 bases and 5 bases, in that order; junction bases with no gene match: 14. In germline, CDR1 is SGHVS, CDR2 FNYEAQ. Written as DNA, the CDR3 is TGTGCCAGCAGCCCAATCCGACAGGGGGCTTCGGGTACTGAAGCTTTCTTT. Residues: CASSPIRQGASGTEAFF.

This clonotype has a handful of counts. The chain has TRBV29-1 and TRBJ1-1; no definite D call. The CDR3 totals 12 residues. Between the trimmed V and J ends, which lost 3 bases and 5 bases, there was a span of 10 bases. Per germline, CDR1 SQVTM and CDR2 ANQGSEA. The CDR3 reads CSVDPGKTEAFF. CDR3 DNA: TGCAGCGTTGATCCTGGGAAGACTGAAGCTTTCTTT.

This clonotype was observed once. V and J are TRBV10-3 and TRBJ1-1; D is unclear. The CDR3 is 17 residues long. CDR1 is ENHRY and CDR2 is SYGVKD in the germline V gene. V shed 6 bases and J shed 0 bases, with 20 bases lying between them. The CDR3: CAISPWLLWRMNTEAFF. In DNA, the CDR3 is TGTGCCATCAGCCCCTGGCTCCTCTGGCGAATGAACACTGAAGCTTTCTTT.

The table lists this clonotype with many counts. The chain has TRBV29-1 and TRBJ1-2; TRBD1 is a possible D gene (6 bases). The V and J ends lost 5 bases and 8 bases respectively, with 12 bases between them. This CDR3 region has 11 residues. Germline V gene sequence: CDR1 SQVTM, CDR2 ANQGSEA. The CDR3 reads CSVTGSEGYTF. The CDR3 DNA sequence: TGCAGCGTTACAGGGTCAGAAGGCTACACCTTC.

This clonotype was counted ten times or more. The chain is built from TRBV11-2 and TRBJ2-2; D remains unclear. Per the germline V gene, CDR1 is SGHAT and CDR2 is FQNNGV. V was trimmed by 4 bases and J by 6 bases, leaving 9 bases between them. The CDR3 is 13 amino acids. The CDR3 DNA sequence: TGTGCCAGCAGCTCCTGGCCCGCCGGGGAGCTGTTTTTT. Translated: CASSSWPAGELFF.

This clonotype was counted only a few times. The chain couples TRBV18 to TRBJ2-7, with 12 bases matching TRBD2. Looked up from germline, CDR1 is KGHSH and CDR2 is LQKENI. Unmatched junction bases numbered 13, after V lost 2 bases and J lost 2 bases. The CDR3 has 19 amino acids. The CDR3 sequence: CASSPGDPGLAGVPYEQYF. CDR3 nucleotides: TGTGCCAGCTCACCAGGGGACCCGGGACTAGCGGGTGTACCCTACGAGCAGTACTTC.

The rearrangement links TRBV6-1 to TRBJ1-6, with 10 bases that match TRBD1. V gave up 6 bases and J gave up 10 bases; unmatched junction bases: 6. Germline loops: CDR1 MNHNS, CDR2 SASEGT. The CDR3 loop spans 14 amino acids. The CDR3 DNA follows: TGTGCCAGCAGCACCGGGACAGGGGTATCACCCCTCCACTTT. This sequence encodes CASSTGTGVSPLHF.

This chain joins TRBV24-1 and TRBJ2-1; D perhaps matches TRBD1 (6 bases). Trimming cost V 5 bases and J 5 bases, with 15 bases left between them. Germline V gene lookup returns CDR1 KGHDR and CDR2 SFDVKD. The CDR3 loop spans 15 amino acids. CDR3: CATSVQQGRDNEQFF. The CDR3 DNA sequence: TGTGCCACCAGTGTTCAACAGGGACGGGACAATGAGCAGTTCTTC.

This clonotype was detected a few times. V usage is TRBV4-3 and J usage is TRBJ2-3; no definite D call. Per the germline V gene, CDR1 is LGHNA and CDR2 is YSLEER. Trimming took off 0 bases at V and 4 bases at J, with 11 bases between the two ends. The CDR3 covers 15 residues. CDR3 sequence reads: CASSQDRSYPDTQYF. The CDR3 DNA reads TGCGCCAGCAGCCAAGATCGTAGCTACCCAGATACGCAGTATTTT.

The V call is TRBV12-3 or TRBV12-4, the J call TRBJ2-5, with 7 bases matching TRBD2. V trimming: 6 bases; J trimming: 7 bases; junction bases outside the gene matches: 8. The CDR3 spans 13 residues. CDR3 nucleotides: TGTGCCAGCAGGAGCGGGATGGCTGGGACCCAGTACTTC. This codes for CASRSGMAGTQYF.

In this sample, this clonotype turned up many times. V usage is TRBV19 and J usage is TRBJ2-2; D might be TRBD1 (6 bases). CDR1 and CDR2 (germline): LNHDA, SQIVND (reference sequence). CDR3 length equals 16 residues. The V and J ends lost 0 bases and 6 bases respectively, with 14 bases between them. The CDR3 reads CASSIDSRDNAGELFF. The CDR3 bases are TGTGCCAGTAGTATAGATTCTCGGGACAACGCCGGGGAGCTGTTTTTT.

The chain carries TRBV27 and TRBJ1-2; TRBD1 might be the D (6 bases). Trimming pared 7 bases from V and 8 bases from J, leaving 17 bases between. Looked up from germline, CDR1 is MNHEY and CDR2 is SMNVEV (reference sequence). The CDR3 sequence is 13 residues long. The CDR3: CASTSGGAGGYTF. The DNA of the CDR3 is TGTGCCAGCACCTCGGGGGGGGCTGGAGGCTACACCTTC.

This clonotype was seen only a few times. This chain uses TRBV9 with TRBJ1-2, with D hard to call. This CDR3 contains 14 residues. Trimming removed 4 bases at V and 3 bases at J, with 13 bases between. Per germline, CDR1 SGDLS and CDR2 YYNGEE. Written as DNA, the CDR3 is TGTGCCAGCAGCTCTAACCGGGAAGACTATGGCTACACCTTC. Its translation is CASSSNREDYGYTF.

This clonotype has at least ten counts. The V call is TRBV29-1, the J call TRBJ2-5, with 8 bases fitting TRBD2. The CDR3 covers 16 residues. Looked up from germline, CDR1 is SQVTM and CDR2 is ANQGSEA. The trim removed 1 base at V and 6 bases at J, leaving 13 bases unmatched. CDR3 region: CSVEGIAGRLAKTQYF. CDR3 in DNA: TGCAGCGTTGAAGGAATAGCGGGAAGACTCGCCAAGACCCAGTACTTC.

There are a few counts of this clonotype. This chain connects TRBV5-1 to TRBJ2-7; no clear D gene. The CDR3 extends over 14 amino acids. V dropped 0 bases and J dropped 2 bases, with 9 bases sitting between them. Looked up from germline, CDR1 is SGHRS and CDR2 is YFSETQ. The CDR3 coding sequence is TGCGCCAGCAGCTTGGGTGGGCGGACCTACGAGCAGTACTTC. Translation: CASSLGGRTYEQYF.